The rows below give T cell receptor beta chains drawn from one sample of a study of CD8+ T cells in alopecia areata. Using immunoSEQ multiplex PCR, the repertoire was profiled, and TCRdb retains in-frame clones only, with some absent. Of 100,000 to 150,000 clones listed, over 60% are singletons. The sequencing here drew on CD4+ T cells sorted from blood, taken at week 4, from a patient treated with tofacitinib. The receptors were sampled from a human donor with alopecia areata. Both conserved end residues are part of each CDR3. The order of the fields is V gene, J gene, D gene, clone size, CDR3 DNA, CDR3 protein. The D gene is left open where the match is weak. Clone size, where shown, is once, few, many, or a class for clones that have expanded.

TRBV23-1	TRBJ1-1	.	once	TGCGCCAGCAGTCAATCGCGACTTCTGAACACTGAAGCTTTCTTT	CASSQSRLLNTEAFF
TRBV7-8	TRBJ2-7	TRBD1	.	TGTGCCAGCAGCTTAGGGGGACAGGGCGAGCAGTACTTC	CASSLGGQGEQYF
TRBV7-2	TRBJ2-3	.	.	TGTGCCAGCAGCGCTCCGACTGTCACAGATACGCAGTATTTT	CASSAPTVTDTQYF
TRBV10-3	TRBJ1-1	.	.	TGTGCCATCAGTGATACAGGGCGGGAAGGCACTGAAGCTTTCTTT	CAISDTGREGTEAFF
TRBV5-6	TRBJ2-6	.	.	TGTGCCAGCAGCTTGGGAATCCCTGGGGCCAACGTCCTGACTTTC	CASSLGIPGANVLTF
TRBV28	TRBJ1-5	.	few	TGTGCCAGCCGACAGAATAATCAGCCCCAGCATTTT	CASRQNNQPQHF
TRBV19	TRBJ1-1	.	.	TGTGCCAGTAGTATAGCTGCAGGGCGGAACACTGAAGCTTTCTTT	CASSIAAGRNTEAFF
TRBV29-1	TRBJ2-5	.	.	TGCAGCGTTGAAGAAGGGGGTGGTGAGACCCAGTACTTC	CSVEEGGGETQYF
TRBV7-2	TRBJ2-5	.	few	TGTGCCAGCAGCTTAGGCTCTGGGGAGACCCAGTACTTC	CASSLGSGETQYF
TRBV7-2	TRBJ1-5	.	.	TGTGCCAGCAGCCGTCGAGTCGACCAGCCCCAGCATTTT	CASSRRVDQPQHF
TRBV29-1	TRBJ2-3	TRBD2	.	TGCAGCGTCAATCCTAGCGGGGGGTTCACAGATACGCAGTATTTT	CSVNPSGGFTDTQYF
TRBV10-3	TRBJ2-2	.	.	TGTGCCATCAGTCAGCGGGCTAACACCGGGGAGCTGTTTTTT	CAISQRANTGELFF
TRBV28	TRBJ2-1	.	.	TGTGCCAGCCGGCGGGACAATGAGCAGTTCTTC	CASRRDNEQFF
TRBV30	TRBJ1-1	TRBD1	.	TGTGCCTGGAGTGGGGACAGGGGGCCTCGCGCTTTCTTT	CAWSGDRGPRAFF
TRBV4-3	TRBJ1-2	.	.	TGCGCCAGCAGCCAAGATCGGGATAACTATGGCTACACCTTC	CASSQDRDNYGYTF
TRBV4-1	TRBJ1-2	.	.	TGCGCCAGCAGCCCTAGACAGGACCCTTACTATGGCTACACCTTC	CASSPRQDPYYGYTF
TRBV7-9	TRBJ2-5	.	.	TGTGCCAGCAGCCTAGCTTCCACCCAAGAGACCCAGTACTTC	CASSLASTQETQYF
TRBV29-1	TRBJ2-7	.	.	TGCAGCGTTAGTGGGACGGACTCCTACGAGCAGTACTTC	CSVSGTDSYEQYF
TRBV7-2	TRBJ2-1	.	.	TGTGCCAGCAGCACCTGGACAGACAATGAGCAGTTCTTC	CASSTWTDNEQFF
TRBV2	TRBJ2-6	.	.	TGTGCCAGCAGTCCCCTGGGCGATCTCGGGGCCAACGTCCTGACTTTC	CASSPLGDLGANVLTF
TRBV5-1	TRBJ2-2	.	.	TGCGCCAGCAGCTTGGAGCGGGTGAACACCGGGGAGCTGTTTTTT	CASSLERVNTGELFF
TRBV5-4	TRBJ1-6	.	.	TGTGCCAGCAGCACGACCTCAGGGGTTGATTCACCCCTCCACTTT	CASSTTSGVDSPLHF
TRBV7-2	TRBJ2-5	.	.	TGTGCCAGCAGCTCCATCCGGGGCCTCCAAGAGACCCAGTACTTC	CASSSIRGLQETQYF
TRBV5-4	TRBJ2-2	.	few	TGTGCCAGCAGCCTGGACGCCACCACCGGGGAGCTGTTTTTT	CASSLDATTGELFF
TRBV11-2	TRBJ2-2	TRBD1	few	TGTGCCAGCAGCCGGACAGGGGGAACCGGGGAGCTGTTTTTT	CASSRTGGTGELFF
TRBV6-5	TRBJ2-5	.	.	TGTGCCAGCCGGGACTACCAAGAGACCCAGTACTTC	CASRDYQETQYF
TRBV9	TRBJ2-1	.	.	TGTGCCAGCAGCGTAGAGGTCCGGGGACTTAACAATGAGCAGTTCTTC	CASSVEVRGLNNEQFF
TRBV4-3	TRBJ2-7	TRBD2	.	TGCGCCAGCAGCCTAAAAATTAGTAGCGGGGGTTCCGACGAGCAGTACTTC	CASSLKISSGGSDEQYF
TRBV18	TRBJ2-7	.	.	TGTGCCAGCTCACCACGTACCCTCACCAGGATCTCCTACGAGCAGTACTTC	CASSPRTLTRISYEQYF
TRBV10-3	TRBJ2-7	.	.	TGTGCCATCAGGAGGCAGGAGGCCTACGAGCAGTACTTC	CAIRRQEAYEQYF
TRBV23-1	TRBJ1-1	.	.	TGCGCCAGCAGTCAATCTAGGACGGCGAACACTGAAGCTTTCTTT	CASSQSRTANTEAFF
TRBV29-1	TRBJ1-2	.	.	TGCAGCGTTGTAGGGGATACCTATGGCTACACCTTC	CSVVGDTYGYTF
TRBV19	TRBJ1-5	.	once	TGTGCCAGTAGTATATTCGGGGAAGGTGTGCCCCAGCATTTT	CASSIFGEGVPQHF
TRBV29-1	TRBJ2-2	.	.	TGCAGCGTTGAAGATCGTGCTTACACCGGGGAGCTGTTTTTT	CSVEDRAYTGELFF
TRBV5-1	TRBJ1-4	TRBD1	.	TGCGCCAGCAGCTTTCCGGGACAGGGGGAAAAACTGTTTTTT	CASSFPGQGEKLFF
TRBV6-1	TRBJ1-2	TRBD1	once	TGTGCCAGCAGTAGGGGACAGCCTACCCTCAATGGCTACACCTTC	CASSRGQPTLNGYTF
TRBV2	TRBJ2-3	.	.	TGTGCCAGCGGGGGTAGCACAGATACGCAGTATTTT	CASGGSTDTQYF
TRBV6-5	TRBJ2-7	.	.	TGTGCCAGCAGTTACGCCCGACCGTCGTCCTACGAGCAGTACTTC	CASSYARPSSYEQYF
TRBV28	TRBJ2-5	.	few	TGTGCCAGCAGTTCCCGAAAGCAACAGGTACAAGAGACCCAGTACTTC	CASSSRKQQVQETQYF
TRBV29-1	TRBJ2-3	.	.	TGCAGCGTTGAAGCCCCGGTTGGGACAGATACGCAGTATTTT	CSVEAPVGTDTQYF
TRBV5-1	TRBJ1-4	.	once	TGCGCCAGCAGCTTGGGACAAGGGAATGAAAAACTGTTTTTT	CASSLGQGNEKLFF
TRBV5-1	TRBJ1-2	TRBD1	.	TGCGCCAGCAGCACGGGACAGTCCAACTATGGCTACACCTTC	CASSTGQSNYGYTF
TRBV7-8	TRBJ1-5	.	.	TGTGCCAGCAGCTTAGTTGATGGGCCCCAGCATTTT	CASSLVDGPQHF
TRBV6-5	TRBJ2-3	.	.	TGTGCCAGCAGTTACCGGGGGAGTCCGGGTAATACGCAGTATTTT	CASSYRGSPGNTQYF
TRBV5-4	TRBJ2-2	.	.	TGTGCCAGCAGCTTATGGGGACAAGAGCTGTTTTTT	CASSLWGQELFF
TRBV5-4	TRBJ2-3	.	.	TGTGCCAGCAGCGGAGGATCGCGGAGAACTAGCACAGATACGCAGTATTTT	CASSGGSRRTSTDTQYF